This is a list of T cell receptor beta chains from one sample in a study of T cell changes during pregnancy in multiple sclerosis. This table comes from immunoSEQ multiplex PCR, and its TCRdb copy is limited to in-frame clones, with some not included. The table records around 40,000 clones, approximately 93% of them present only once. This material consisted of CD8+ T cells from peripheral blood mononuclear cells, taken in the third trimester of pregnancy. The receptors stem from a female donor with multiple sclerosis, enrolled in a pregnancy study. Both conserved end residues are part of each CDR3. D genes are given only for firm matches. Size tells how often a clone was seen (once, few, many) or the class of an expanded clone, and some rows leave it out.

>TRBV9|.|TRBJ1-1|.
CASSGGGSTEAFF
TGTGCCAGCAGCGGTGGGGGCTCCACTGAAGCTTTCTTT
>TRBV5-4|.|TRBJ1-1|.
CASSEVQDEAFF
TGTGCCAGCAGCGAAGTACAAGATGAAGCTTTCTTT
>TRBV15|.|TRBJ1-1|.
CATSRVGQNTEAFF
TGTGCCACCAGCAGAGTGGGACAGAACACTGAAGCTTTCTTT
>TRBV15|.|TRBJ1-2|once
CATSRDLGGMGGYTF
TGTGCCACCAGCAGAGATTTGGGAGGAATGGGTGGCTACACCTTC
>TRBV11-2|TRBD2|TRBJ2-3|.
CASSLVYSGGAPFTDTQYF
TGTGCCAGCAGCTTAGTATATAGCGGGGGGGCCCCGTTCACAGATACGCAGTATTTT
>TRBV29-1|.|TRBJ2-1|.
CSVAGLHNEQFF
TGCAGCGTTGCGGGACTCCACAATGAGCAGTTCTTC
>TRBV13|.|TRBJ2-7|.
CASSLGEAYEQYF
TGTGCCAGCAGCTTAGGGGAGGCCTACGAGCAGTACTTC
>TRBV9|TRBD2|TRBJ2-3|.
CASSGEISGGPRTDTQYF
TGTGCCAGCAGCGGAGAGATTAGCGGGGGGCCCCGCACAGATACGCAGTATTTT
>TRBV19|TRBD1|TRBJ2-2|.
CASSIDRGHGELFF
TGTGCCAGTAGTATAGACAGGGGGCACGGGGAGCTGTTTTTT
>TRBV7-9|.|TRBJ1-2|.
CASSLDSPEGLGNYGYTF
TGTGCCAGCAGCTTAGATAGTCCAGAGGGCCTTGGGAACTATGGCTACACCTTC
>TRBV6-1|.|TRBJ1-1|.
CASSDRTENTEAFF
TGTGCCAGCAGTGACAGGACAGAGAACACTGAAGCTTTCTTT
>TRBV2|TRBD1|TRBJ1-1|once
CASSEDRGDEAFF
TGTGCCAGCAGTGAAGACAGGGGAGATGAAGCTTTCTTT
>TRBV15|TRBD1|TRBJ1-5|.
CATSPSRQGSNQPQHF
TGTGCCACCAGCCCTTCGCGACAGGGGAGCAATCAGCCCCAGCATTTT
>TRBV2|TRBD2|TRBJ2-1|.
CASSESGGAYNEQFF
TGTGCCAGCAGTGAAAGCGGGGGAGCCTACAATGAGCAGTTCTTC
>TRBV9|TRBD2|TRBJ2-1|.
CASSVRESDSGGPYNEQFF
TGTGCCAGCAGCGTTAGAGAGTCGGATAGCGGGGGGCCTTACAATGAGCAGTTCTTC
>TRBV4-1|.|TRBJ1-6|.
CASSQAEQVDNSPLHF
TGCGCCAGCAGCCAAGCGGAACAGGTCGATAATTCACCCCTCCACTTT
>TRBV7-8|.|TRBJ1-5|.
CASSLLRVPNQPQHF
TGTGCCAGCAGCTTACTCAGGGTTCCCAATCAGCCCCAGCATTTT
>TRBV19|.|TRBJ2-7|.
CASSIGGETYEQYF
TGTGCCAGTAGTATAGGGGGAGAAACCTACGAGCAGTACTTC
>TRBV7-6|TRBD1|TRBJ2-2|.
CASSFLGQGVTGELFF
TGTGCCAGCAGCTTTTTGGGACAGGGTGTCACCGGGGAGCTGTTTTTT
>TRBV6-1|TRBD1|TRBJ1-2|.
CASSEARLGQGNGYTF
TGTGCCAGCAGTGAAGCGAGGCTGGGACAGGGTAATGGCTACACCTTC
>TRBV5-1|.|TRBJ2-5|once
CASSWGVGGAQETQYF
TGCGCCAGCAGCTGGGGGGTCGGGGGAGCCCAAGAGACCCAGTACTTC
>TRBV4-1|.|TRBJ1-1|.
CASSQAGFTEAFF
TGCGCCAGCAGCCAGGCAGGGTTCACTGAAGCTTTCTTT
>TRBV7-9|TRBD2|TRBJ2-1|.
CASSNEFWRGDNEQFF
TGTGCCAGCAGCAACGAATTCTGGCGGGGGGACAATGAGCAGTTCTTC
>TRBV27|.|TRBJ1-2|.
CASSFTPGTSYGYTF
TGTGCCAGCAGTTTCACCCCCGGGACTAGCTATGGCTACACCTTC
>TRBV27|.|TRBJ2-7|.
CASSLQVPFYEQYF
TGTGCCAGCAGTTTACAGGTCCCTTTCTACGAGCAGTACTTC
>TRBV19|.|TRBJ2-5|.
CASSSGQHQETQYF
TGTGCCAGTAGTTCCGGACAACACCAAGAGACCCAGTACTTC
>TRBV9|.|TRBJ2-3|.
CASSPPTGGDSTDTQYF
TGTGCCAGCAGCCCCCCGACCGGGGGAGATAGCACAGATACGCAGTATTTT
>TRBV6-6|.|TRBJ2-1|.
CASSYSMAGNEQFF
TGTGCCAGCAGTTACTCGATGGCGGGCAATGAGCAGTTCTTC
>TRBV6-1|TRBD1|TRBJ1-1|once
CASRDGQGAAEAFF
TGTGCCAGCAGGGACGGACAGGGGGCCGCTGAAGCTTTCTTT
>TRBV12-5|TRBD2|TRBJ2-1|.
CASGLPSGGASGGPNNEQFF
TGTGCTAGTGGTTTGCCATCCGGGGGGGCGAGCGGGGGCCCGAACAATGAGCAGTTCTTC
>TRBV4-2|TRBD2|TRBJ2-7|.
CASSQLAGGFSSYEQYF
TGTGCCAGCAGCCAACTAGCGGGGGGCTTTAGCTCCTACGAGCAGTACTTC
>TRBV4-1|TRBD1|TRBJ1-5|.
CASSQDGAGGSNQPQHF
TGCGCCAGCAGCCAAGACGGGGCAGGGGGTAGCAATCAGCCCCAGCATTTT
>TRBV18|.|TRBJ1-3|.
CASSPLSDFGNTIYF
TGTGCCAGCTCACCCCTCTCCGACTTCGGAAACACCATATATTTT
>TRBV7-9|TRBD1|TRBJ1-2|.
CASSSDRGIYGYTF
TGTGCCAGCAGCTCAGACAGGGGGATCTATGGCTACACCTTC
>TRBV21-1|.|TRBJ2-7|.
CASSRRDRDPYEQYF
TGTGCCAGCAGCCGCCGGGACAGGGATCCCTACGAGCAGTACTTC
>TRBV28|.|TRBJ1-3|.
CASSLFPGDRASGNTIYF
TGTGCCAGCAGTTTATTCCCGGGGGACCGAGCCTCTGGAAACACCATATATTTT
>TRBV5-5|.|TRBJ1-1|.
CASSLVESREAFF
TGTGCCAGCAGCTTGGTCGAGTCCCGTGAAGCTTTCTTT
>TRBV6-4|TRBD1|TRBJ1-2|.
CASSDTGQGVNGYTF
TGTGCCAGCAGTGACACCGGACAGGGGGTTAACGGCTACACCTTC
>TRBV9|TRBD1|TRBJ2-3|.
CASSAQGAGTDTQYF
TGTGCCAGCAGCGCTCAGGGGGCCGGCACAGATACGCAGTATTTT
>TRBV5-6|.|TRBJ2-7|once
CASSSGTPEQYF
TGTGCCAGCAGCTCGGGGACACCCGAGCAGTACTTC
>TRBV15|TRBD1|TRBJ2-7|.
CATSREGQGGYEQYF
TGTGCCACCAGCAGAGAGGGACAGGGCGGGTACGAGCAGTACTTC
>TRBV18|.|TRBJ1-4|.
CASSPSTGAEKLFF
TGTGCCAGCTCACCTTCGACTGGGGCCGAAAAACTGTTTTTT
>TRBV29-1|.|TRBJ2-2|.
CSANAGDTGELFF
TGCAGCGCAAATGCAGGGGACACCGGGGAGCTGTTTTTT
>TRBV4-1|.|TRBJ2-2|once
CASSPGNGELFF
TGCGCCAGCAGCCCGGGGAACGGGGAGCTGTTTTTT
>TRBV11-1|.|TRBJ1-1|.
CASSLDGGTEAFF
TGTGCCAGCAGCTTAGACGGGGGGACTGAAGCTTTCTTT
>TRBV20-1|.|TRBJ2-5|.
CSAGVETQYF
TGCAGTGCAGGGGTGGAGACCCAGTACTTC
>TRBV6-5|TRBD2|TRBJ2-3|.
CASRSGGAPDTQYF
TGTGCCAGCAGGAGCGGGGGGGCCCCAGATACGCAGTATTTT
>TRBV12-5|.|TRBJ2-7|.
CASANLEGTYEQYF
TGTGCTAGTGCCAATCTAGAGGGAACCTACGAGCAGTACTTC
>TRBV13|.|TRBJ1-4|.
CASSRGLDTTNEKLFF
TGTGCCAGCAGCAGGGGATTGGACACAACTAATGAAAAACTGTTTTTT
>TRBV6-5|TRBD1|TRBJ1-2|.
CASRTGGSYGYTF
TGTGCCAGTAGGACAGGCGGGTCTTATGGCTACACCTTC